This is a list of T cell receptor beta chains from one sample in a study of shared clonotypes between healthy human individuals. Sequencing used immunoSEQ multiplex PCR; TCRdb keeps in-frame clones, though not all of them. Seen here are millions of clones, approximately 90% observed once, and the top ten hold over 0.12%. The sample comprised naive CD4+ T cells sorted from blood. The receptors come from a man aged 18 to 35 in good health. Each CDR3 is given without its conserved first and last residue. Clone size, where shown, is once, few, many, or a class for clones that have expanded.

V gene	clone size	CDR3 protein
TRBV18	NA	ASSLGQISNQPQH
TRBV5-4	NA	ASSLVAGATTGELF
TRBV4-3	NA	ASSQDYYGLYEQY
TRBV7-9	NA	ASSERLAASTDTQY
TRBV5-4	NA	ASSFRDRDNNEQF
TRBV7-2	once	ASSLVLPSGRAHEQF
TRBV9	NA	ASSADGALGANVLT
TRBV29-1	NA	SVAGTSSSTDTQY
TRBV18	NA	ASSPDNEQF
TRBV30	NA	AWSVAGGILNGYT
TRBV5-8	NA	ASSLAEWTGGTYEQY
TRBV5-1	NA	ASSLEVGGTTGELF
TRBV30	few	AWSGGHQETQY
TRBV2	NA	ASSDLRAGEQY
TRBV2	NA	AIAPEGVGLGTYEQY
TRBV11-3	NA	ASSSEQNTGELF
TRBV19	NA	ASSSTGVETQY
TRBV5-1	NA	ASSLSGVNEKLF
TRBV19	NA	ASSAMINQPQH
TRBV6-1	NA	ASSEARGFEQY
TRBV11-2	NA	ASSFTTNEKLF
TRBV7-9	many	ASSLEIDSGGSGYT
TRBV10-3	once	AISSQDRAAEQY
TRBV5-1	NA	ASSLGGDSPLH
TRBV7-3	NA	ASSLKRESSSYEQY
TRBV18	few	ASSPFSLKAGGPPLH
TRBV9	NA	ASSVGQKNTEAF
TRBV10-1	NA	ANTGEPTHRSYGYT
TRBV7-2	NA	ASSPDRGYT
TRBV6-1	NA	ASRNRGRTDTQY
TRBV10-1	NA	ASSRDHGPGELF
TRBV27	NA	ASSMTSGGETQY
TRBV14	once	ASSQDGAGGPGTDTQY
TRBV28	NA	ASSYPRGNTEAF
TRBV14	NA	ASSPHLTGGLETQY
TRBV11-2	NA	ASSLDGLETQY
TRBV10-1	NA	ASSDRGAWIYEQF
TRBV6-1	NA	ASSARDRLNTEAF
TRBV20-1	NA	SARGGNEQF
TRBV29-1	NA	SVVIWGDEQF
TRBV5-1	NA	ASSLEGGSYNEQF
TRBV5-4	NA	ASSRTGTDSPLH
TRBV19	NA	ASSLTWGGEYQPQH
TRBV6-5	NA	ASSYLTGGDTEAF
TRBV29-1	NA	SVEIAVGGGEQC
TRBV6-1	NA	ASSPWDSTYEQY
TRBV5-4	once	ASSTRGRNTEAF
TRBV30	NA	AWSGTGTRVLSPLH
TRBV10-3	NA	ATRTGSYEQY
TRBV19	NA	ASSITRTSSYEQY
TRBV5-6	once	ASSYREFRETQY
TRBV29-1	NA	SVAPLGGMNTEAF
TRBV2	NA	ASSDRSAGGAQY
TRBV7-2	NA	ASSLSQGYEQY
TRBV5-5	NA	ASSLARADTEAF
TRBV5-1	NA	ASSYTLGQAYNEQF
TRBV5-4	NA	ASSPGEYGYT
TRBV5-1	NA	ASSLRPAGTQETQY
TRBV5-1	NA	ASSVYEGAQY